This note documents a single TCR beta chain sequence. The antigen this receptor binds is unknown. The record has no base qualities; no much larger clone is one base away. To prepare the library, the immunoSEQ multiplex PCR assay was applied. Held by TCRdb, this immuneACCESS table contains in-frame sequences only and omits some clones. Under half of the omission traces to an unresolved V gene where checked; the cause of the rest is unknown. The sample profile shows some 140,000 clones; about nine tenths of them were found once. Of the sample, 8.7% is held by the ten largest clones. This sample stems from a study of control samples from healthy donors and cancer patients (dated by TCRdb to the early 2020s). Via the germline V gene, CDR1 is MGHRA and CDR2 YSYEKL. The junction shows trimming of 0 bases on V and 10 bases on J, and the gene matches do not reach 15 bases of it. There are 20 amino acids in the CDR3, from cysteine to phenylalanine inclusive. Kept here is only the CDR3 DNA, which spans 60 bases and is read in frame from base 1.

The chain joins TRBV4-1 to TRBJ2-1; a stretch of 16 junction bases matches TRBD2. The clonotype originates from a woman aged 25 to 39 in good health. The sequenced sample consisted of blood. In nucleotides, the sequence is TGCGCCAGCAGCCAAGAAGGGAGTAGAGGGACTAGCGGGAGGGTTGGCGAGCAGTTCTTC. This codes for CASSQEGSRGTSGRVGEQFF.